This T cell receptor beta chain was sequenced for a study of OX40 agonist ivuxolimab in advanced cancers. With regard to the full study: Ivuxolimab was an agonistic, fully human IgG2 monoclonal antibody directed against OX40 (CD134), a costimulatory receptor. Patients were allowed to have had prior anti-PD-1, anti-PD-L1 or anti-CTLA-4 therapy, and around two fifths of the dose-escalation patients had been treated with checkpoint inhibitors. Intravenous ivuxolimab was administered to patients every 2 weeks at six dose levels: 0.01, 0.1, 0.3, 1.5, 3 and 10 mg/kg. The paper reports the monotherapy dose-escalation portion (N ≈ 52 patients) of the phase I ivuxolimab trial. The purpose of peripheral TCRbeta sequencing was to test whether ivuxolimab changed TCR sequence diversity and led to clonal T-cell expansion. The dose-escalation cohort was around 84% male with a mean age of approximately 59 years, ranging from roughly 23 to 85. Partial responses occurred in three dose-escalation patients: two with cutaneous melanoma and one with hepatocellular carcinoma. Of the roughly 52 patients in dose escalation, some 20 had hepatocellular carcinoma, approximately 15 had melanoma, 9 had renal cell carcinoma and 9 had head and neck cancer. The study at large found these results: Partial responders in the 0.1-3.0 mg/kg groups had among the lowest normalized peripheral clonal expansion, especially among CD8+ T cells. The antigen specificity of the peripheral T cells that underwent clonal expansion was not determined. At doses of 0.1 to 3.0 mg/kg, clonal expansion of both CD4+ and CD8+ T cells in blood was seen between baseline and week 6. Low levels of normalized T-cell clonal expansion were also seen in some nonresponding patients. After ivuxolimab, expanded clones were on average more numerous among CD8+ T cells than among CD4+ T cells.

For sequencing of the TCRbeta CDR3 region, genomic DNA was extracted from the sorted cells. TCRbeta CDR3 regions were sequenced using the immunoSEQ Assay. The clones in this table, taken by TCRdb from immuneACCESS, are in-frame only. Not every clone is retained; where verified, under half of the shortfall comes from an unresolved V gene, and the cause of the rest is unknown. The sample table shows under 85,000 clones, and more than 75% are seen once. The top ten clones comprise around 0.45% of the sample. The trial excluded patients who had a history of autoimmune disease or were on systemic immunosuppression. Peripheral blood for TCR sequencing was collected from all dose cohorts at baseline, on cycle 4 day 1, and on cycle 7 day 1. The samples were taken from a phase I, first-in-human, multicenter, open-label dose-escalation trial of ivuxolimab. Adults with locally advanced or metastatic melanoma, renal cell carcinoma, hepatocellular carcinoma or head and neck squamous cell carcinoma were enrolled in the trial. Before TCR sequencing, CD4+ T cells and CD8+ T cells from peripheral blood were sorted into separate populations.

Of note for this clone: The antigen it recognizes is unknown. Per-nucleotide qualities are absent, and no much larger clonotype sits a single base away.

Sequenced here: CD4+ or CD8+ T cells sorted from blood, sampled in a trial of the OX40 agonist ivuxolimab. The sequence derives from an adult with an advanced solid tumor such as melanoma, head and neck, liver or kidney cancer.

For the CDR3, the sequence is CASSEFSYATNEKLFF. The nucleotides are TGTGCCAGCAGTGAATTCAGTTACGCAACTAATGAAAAACTGTTTTTT. The chain couples TRBV25-1 to TRBJ1-4; no D segment can be confidently identified. CDR1 and CDR2 are read off the germline V gene as MGHDK and SYGVNS. Relative to germline, V is 1 base shorter and J is 0 bases shorter, with 9 bases between their ends. The CDR3 has 16 amino acids, counting the end cysteine and phenylalanine. Of the read, only the CDR3 DNA is kept; its 48 bases are in frame from base 1.